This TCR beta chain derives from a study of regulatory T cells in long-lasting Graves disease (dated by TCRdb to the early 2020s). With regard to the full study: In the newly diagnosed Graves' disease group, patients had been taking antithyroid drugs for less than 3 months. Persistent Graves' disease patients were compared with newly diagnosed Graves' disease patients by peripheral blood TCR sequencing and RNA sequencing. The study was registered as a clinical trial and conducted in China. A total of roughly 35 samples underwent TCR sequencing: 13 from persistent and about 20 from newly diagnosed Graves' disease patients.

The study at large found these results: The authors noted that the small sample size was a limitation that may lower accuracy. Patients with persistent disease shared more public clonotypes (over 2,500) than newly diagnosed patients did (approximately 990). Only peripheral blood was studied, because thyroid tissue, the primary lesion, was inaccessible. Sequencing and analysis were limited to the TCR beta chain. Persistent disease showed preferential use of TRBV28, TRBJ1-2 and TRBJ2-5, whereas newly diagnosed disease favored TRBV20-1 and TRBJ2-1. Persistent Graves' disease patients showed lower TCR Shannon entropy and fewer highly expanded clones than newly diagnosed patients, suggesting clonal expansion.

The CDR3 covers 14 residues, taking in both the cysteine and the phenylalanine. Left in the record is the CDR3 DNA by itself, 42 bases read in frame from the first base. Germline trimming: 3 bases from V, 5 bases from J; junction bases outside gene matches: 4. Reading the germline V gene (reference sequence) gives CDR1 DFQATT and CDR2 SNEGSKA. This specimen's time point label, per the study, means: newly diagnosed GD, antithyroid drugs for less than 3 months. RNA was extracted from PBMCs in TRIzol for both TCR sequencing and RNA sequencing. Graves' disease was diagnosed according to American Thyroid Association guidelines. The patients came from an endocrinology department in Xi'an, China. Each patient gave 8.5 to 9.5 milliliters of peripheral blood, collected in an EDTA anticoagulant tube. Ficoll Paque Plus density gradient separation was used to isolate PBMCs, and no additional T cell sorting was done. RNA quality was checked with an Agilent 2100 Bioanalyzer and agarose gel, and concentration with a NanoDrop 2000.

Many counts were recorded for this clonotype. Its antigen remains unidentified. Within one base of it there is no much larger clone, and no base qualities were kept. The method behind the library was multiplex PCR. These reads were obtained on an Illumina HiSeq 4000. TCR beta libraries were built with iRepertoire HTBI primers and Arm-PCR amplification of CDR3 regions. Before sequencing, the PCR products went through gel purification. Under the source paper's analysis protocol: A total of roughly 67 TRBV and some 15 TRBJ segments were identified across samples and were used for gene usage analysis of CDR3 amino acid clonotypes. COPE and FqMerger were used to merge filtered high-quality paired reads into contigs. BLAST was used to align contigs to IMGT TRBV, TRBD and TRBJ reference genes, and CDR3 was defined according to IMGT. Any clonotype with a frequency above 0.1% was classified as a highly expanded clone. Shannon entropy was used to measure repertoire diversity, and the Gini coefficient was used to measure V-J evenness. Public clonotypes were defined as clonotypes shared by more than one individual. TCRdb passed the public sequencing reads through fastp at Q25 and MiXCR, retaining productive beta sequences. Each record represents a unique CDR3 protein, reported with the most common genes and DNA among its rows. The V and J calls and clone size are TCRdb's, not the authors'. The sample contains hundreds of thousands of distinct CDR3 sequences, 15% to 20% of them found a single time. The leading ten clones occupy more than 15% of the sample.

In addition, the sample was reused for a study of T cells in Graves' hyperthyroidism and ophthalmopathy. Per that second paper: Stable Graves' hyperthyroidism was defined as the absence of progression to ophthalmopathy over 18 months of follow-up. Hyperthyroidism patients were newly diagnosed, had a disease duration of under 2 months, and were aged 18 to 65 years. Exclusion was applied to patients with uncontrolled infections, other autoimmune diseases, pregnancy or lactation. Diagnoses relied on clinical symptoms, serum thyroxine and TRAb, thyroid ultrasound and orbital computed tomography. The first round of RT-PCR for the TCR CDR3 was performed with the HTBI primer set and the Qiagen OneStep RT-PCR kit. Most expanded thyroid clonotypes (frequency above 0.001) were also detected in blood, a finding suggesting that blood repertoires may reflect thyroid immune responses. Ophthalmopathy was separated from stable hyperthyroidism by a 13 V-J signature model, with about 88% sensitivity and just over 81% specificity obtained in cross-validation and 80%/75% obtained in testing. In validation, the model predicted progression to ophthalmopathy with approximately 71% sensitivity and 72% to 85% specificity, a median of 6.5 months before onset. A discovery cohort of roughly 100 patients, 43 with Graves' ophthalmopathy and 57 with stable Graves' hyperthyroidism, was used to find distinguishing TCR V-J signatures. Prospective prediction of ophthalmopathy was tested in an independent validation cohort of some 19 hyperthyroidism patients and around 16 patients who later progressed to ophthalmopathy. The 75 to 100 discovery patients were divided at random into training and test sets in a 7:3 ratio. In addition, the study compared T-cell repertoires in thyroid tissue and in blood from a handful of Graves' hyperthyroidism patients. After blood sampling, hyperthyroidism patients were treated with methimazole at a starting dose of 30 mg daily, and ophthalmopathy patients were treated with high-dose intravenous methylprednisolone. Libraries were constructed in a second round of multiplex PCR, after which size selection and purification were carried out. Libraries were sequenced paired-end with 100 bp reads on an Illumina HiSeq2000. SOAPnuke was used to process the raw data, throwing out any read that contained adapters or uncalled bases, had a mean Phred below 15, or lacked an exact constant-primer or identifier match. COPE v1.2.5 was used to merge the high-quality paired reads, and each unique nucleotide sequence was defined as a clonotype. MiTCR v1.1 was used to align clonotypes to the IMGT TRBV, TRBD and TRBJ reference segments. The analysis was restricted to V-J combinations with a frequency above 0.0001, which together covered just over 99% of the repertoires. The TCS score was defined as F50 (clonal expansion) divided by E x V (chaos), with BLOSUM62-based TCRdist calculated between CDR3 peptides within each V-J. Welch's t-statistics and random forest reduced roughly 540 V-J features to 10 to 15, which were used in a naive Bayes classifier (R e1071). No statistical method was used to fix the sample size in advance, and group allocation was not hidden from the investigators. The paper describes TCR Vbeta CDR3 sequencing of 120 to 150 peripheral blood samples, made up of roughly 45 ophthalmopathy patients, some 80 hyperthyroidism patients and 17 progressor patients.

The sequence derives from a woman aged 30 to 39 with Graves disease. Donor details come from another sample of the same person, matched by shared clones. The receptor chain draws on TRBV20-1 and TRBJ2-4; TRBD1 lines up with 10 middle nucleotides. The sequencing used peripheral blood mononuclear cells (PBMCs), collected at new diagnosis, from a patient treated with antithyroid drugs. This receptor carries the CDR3 CSARSDRGQNIQYF. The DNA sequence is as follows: TGCAGTGCTAGGTCAGACAGGGGGCAAAACATTCAGTACTTC.